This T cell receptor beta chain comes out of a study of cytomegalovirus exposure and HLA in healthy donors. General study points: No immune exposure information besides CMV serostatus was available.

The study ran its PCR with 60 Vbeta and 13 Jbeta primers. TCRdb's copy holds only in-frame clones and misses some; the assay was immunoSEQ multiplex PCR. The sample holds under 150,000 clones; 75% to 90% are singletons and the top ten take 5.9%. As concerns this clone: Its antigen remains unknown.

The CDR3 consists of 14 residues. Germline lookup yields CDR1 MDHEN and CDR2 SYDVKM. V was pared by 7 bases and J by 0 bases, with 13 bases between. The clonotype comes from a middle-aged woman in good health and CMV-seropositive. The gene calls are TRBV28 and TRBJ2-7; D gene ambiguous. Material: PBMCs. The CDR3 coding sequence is TGTGCCAGCATGATAACCCTCAGCTCCTACGAGCAGTACTTC. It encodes CASMITLSSYEQYF.